Listed below are T cell receptor beta chains from one sample, sequenced in a study of blood T cell repertoires in COVID-19. TCRdb's copy holds only in-frame clones and misses some; the assay was immunoSEQ multiplex PCR. The sample records over 200,000 clones, approximately 79% being singletons. The sequencing input was peripheral blood. These receptors all stem from a human donor in a cohort sampled during active COVID-19. Each CDR3 is given with its conserved first and last residue. Each record gives: V gene, CDR3 protein.

TRBV4-3 CASSQVHQGSSYNSPLHF
TRBV15 CATSRGGSGGTDTQYF
TRBV19 CASSYTLDSNQPQHF
TRBV24-1 CATSLSGTESNYGYTF
TRBV3-1/TRBV3-2 CASSHPTGESSGNTIYF
TRBV11-2 CASSLTSGPLEQYF
TRBV7-3 CASSSQASGANVLTF
TRBV30 CAWSTSGLRYEQYF
TRBV6-2/TRBV6-3 CASSPTGISNQPQHF
TRBV11-2 CASSLGLTGEKLFF
TRBV4-2 CASSQALSSGKYNEQFF
TRBV27 CASSRTSPYNEQFF
TRBV5-1 CASSPWTGAGQPQHF
TRBV28 CASSSAGFLAKNIQYF
TRBV5-1 CASSAGIGIGMNEQFF
TRBV5-5 CASSLVGGRATDTQYF
TRBV3-1/TRBV3-2 CASSQAGAKGSPLHF
TRBV7-3 CASSLVGQGEYEQYF
TRBV5-1 CASSKTSGRTGDEQFF
TRBV19 CASSMDKVKAFF
TRBV18 CASSLETGRGNTIYF
TRBV19 CASSIGLARGTDTQYF
TRBV5-1 CASSLGGTSGSYEQYF
TRBV4-3 CASSQDRWYEQYF
TRBV28 CASSLRLAYYEQYF
TRBV27 CASSLRGTGGSNYGYTF
TRBV6-1 CASSEQGAVWMNTEAFF
TRBV14 CASSSTRDRDSYGYTF